This T cell receptor beta chain appears in the sequencing data of a study of blood T cell repertoires in COVID-19. The wider study: Sites in the United States, Italy and Spain provided acute and convalescent COVID-19 samples. PBMCs, B-cell-depleted T cells, or T cells were the source of the cDNA or gDNA that made up the material.

From germline, CDR1 is SEHNR and CDR2 FQNEAQ (reference sequence). Trimming removed 6 bases from V and 5 bases from J; junction bases left unmatched: 4. CDR3 size: 14 residues. Original handling: Estimates of nucleated cell counts were drawn from the amplification of reference gene primers. The table came from immunoSEQ multiplex PCR; TCRdb's copy has only in-frame clones and leaves some out. That table supplies the V and J calls and clone size; D and trimming were determined from the DNA. Here the sample spans about 220,000 clones, about 79% being singletons. Specimen: peripheral blood. This TCR was recovered from a man aged 50 or older with active or convalescent COVID-19. The chain joins TRBV7-9 to TRBJ1-6, with 7 positions matching TRBD1. CDR3: CASSRDSNNSPLHF. The CDR3 DNA sequence: TGTGCCAGCAGTCGGGACAGCAATAATTCACCCCTCCACTTT. The variable domain in full, completed from reference TRBV7-9 and TRBJ1-6, reads DTGVSQNPRHKITKRGQNVTFRCDPISEHNRLYWYRQTLGQGPEFLTYFQNEAQLEKSRLLSDRFSAERPKGSFSTLEIQRTEQGDSAMYLCASSRDSNNSPLHFGNGTRLTVT.